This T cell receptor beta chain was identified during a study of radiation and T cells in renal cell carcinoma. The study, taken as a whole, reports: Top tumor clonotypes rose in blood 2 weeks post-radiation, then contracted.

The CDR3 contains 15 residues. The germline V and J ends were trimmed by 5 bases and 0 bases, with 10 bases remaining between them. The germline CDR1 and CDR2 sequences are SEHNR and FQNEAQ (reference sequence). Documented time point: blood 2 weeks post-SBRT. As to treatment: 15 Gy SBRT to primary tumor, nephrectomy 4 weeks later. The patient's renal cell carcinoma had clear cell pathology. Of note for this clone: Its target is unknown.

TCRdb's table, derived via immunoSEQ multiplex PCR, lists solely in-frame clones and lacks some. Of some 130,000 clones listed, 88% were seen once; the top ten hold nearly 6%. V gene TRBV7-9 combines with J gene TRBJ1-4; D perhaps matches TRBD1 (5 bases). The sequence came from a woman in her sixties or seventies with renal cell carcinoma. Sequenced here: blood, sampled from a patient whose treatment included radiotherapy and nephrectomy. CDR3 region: CASSLAGPTNEKLFF. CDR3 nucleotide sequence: TGTGCCAGCAGCCTCGCGGGGCCAACTAATGAAAAACTGTTTTTT.